This TCR beta chain is from a study of cytomegalovirus exposure and HLA in healthy donors (TCRdb year 2017). Notes on the research overall: An earlier analysis of some 600 of the donors reported under 300 Gb of sequence data and about 120 million unique TCR beta sequences obtained from 180 million or so T cells. Of the approximately 400 genotyped donors, around 81% fell in the genetic ancestry cluster associated with self-reported Caucasian donors. Because of strong linkage in the cohort, four to six DR-DQ haplotypes were treated as single units for association and clustering. HLA typing covered class I and class II loci at four-digit resolution. To predict cytomegalovirus infection status, the study combined high-throughput TCR immunosequencing, statistical association of individual TCRs with disease status, and machine learning. The T cell repertoires of under 750 subjects were profiled by immunosequencing and related to cytomegalovirus serostatus. A later analysis re-examined previously published TCR beta repertoires from 610 or so donors and added high-resolution HLA genotyping to investigate patterns of TCR occurrence. An early release that covered about 600 HLA-typed donors contained around 330 gigabases of sequencing data and 80 million or so unique TCR sequences. The later analysis used no new phenotypic data to find candidate immune exposures, relying instead on TCR beta sequences and their occurrence across donors. On average, 235,054 unique TCR beta nucleotide sequences were sequenced per donor among 350 to 400 genotyped donors of the cohort, with approximately 18% of those sequences being non-productive. Every discovery cohort repertoire had been produced on one sequencing platform. The study aimed to test whether signatures of past pathogen exposure could be identified by cataloging public T cell receptors. Donor age, sex, ethnicity and CMV serostatus were compiled together with the repertoire data. Along with the approximately 620-subject first cohort, a separate validation cohort of over a hundred different subjects was used. In an earlier analysis of roughly 580 of the donors, high-throughput TCR beta sequencing was used to judge whether each TCR beta V gene segment behaved as functional or pseudogenic. The number of typed donors differed by locus: roughly 629-640 for A, B, C, DRB1 and DQB1; approximately 540 for DQA1; 600 to 610 for DPA1; and roughly 490 for DPB1. Genome-wide SNP genotypes for about 55% of the roughly 670 donors were used in a later genetic analysis, which treated that subset as a discovery cohort.

Library method: the immunoSEQ multiplex PCR assay. The multiplex PCR relied on a mix of 60 forward primers for TCR Vbeta segments and 13 reverse primers for TCR Jbeta segments. The CDR3 region of rearranged TCR beta genes was amplified from genomic DNA by a multiplex PCR assay. Amplified TCR beta libraries were sequenced as 87-base-pair reads on the Illumina HiSeq System. From the authors' description of their analysis: In a later analysis, tens of millions of unique TCR beta chains were counted across the roughly 670 repertoires, and around 10 million of these chains were shared by at least two donors. A nearest-neighbor algorithm error-corrected the raw reads and collapsed the reads into unique sequences, merging closely related sequences to remove PCR and sequencing errors. To assign V, D and J gene segments, CDR3 sequences were aligned to IMGT reference sequences. For a sequence to be retained, a match of at least six nucleotides to both a V gene segment and a J gene segment was required. Rearrangements were called productive when the CDR3 lacked stop codons and stayed in frame with V and J; all others were non-productive. CDR3 was defined according to IMGT convention as the region running from the second conserved V-encoded cysteine to the conserved J-encoded phenylalanine. In an earlier analysis of approximately 500 of the donors, sequences lacking an unambiguous match to a single V gene segment were excluded. An earlier analysis of a few hundred of the donors classified V segments as functional when productive rearrangements were above 56.7% and as segregating when the standard deviation between donors was above 5%. A statistical classification framework was built for diagnosing cytomegalovirus status from the catalog of TCR beta chain sequences. V and J gene assignment, in a later analysis, came from comparing TCR nucleotide sequences with IMGT/GENE-DB human TR gene sequences. Using the TCRdist pipeline, a later analysis assigned CDR3 sequences along with most-parsimonious VDJ recombination scenarios. In a later analysis, every TCR beta chain was defined by the combination of its CDR3 amino acid sequence and its V-gene family, and reads without a unique V-gene family were dropped. To address suspected cross-contamination and a sequencing artifact, a later analysis removed approximately 600 highly shared, low-generation-probability nucleotide sequences. In a later analysis, a clonal expansion index for each public chain was calculated from normalized within-repertoire ranks of inferred template counts. In a later analysis, generation probabilities were computed with a VDJ recombination model fitted to out-of-frame rearrangements, and the resulting probabilities were checked against IGoR. A later analysis scored TCR-TCR, TCR-HLA and TCR-CMV co-occurrence with hypergeometric tests, applying a repertoire-size bias correction to TCR pairs. False discovery rates were estimated in a later analysis by permuting HLA or CMV assignments 20 times. In a later analysis, co-occurring TCRs were grouped using DBSCAN, with TCRdist sequence similarity added in when clustering inside HLA-allele-positive subsets. For co-occurrence clustering, repertoires with fewer than 30,000 or more than 120,000 public chains were excluded, along with a handful of repertoires with anomalous nucleotide sharing. In its TCRdb copy, this immuneACCESS table keeps in-frame sequences only and misses some clones. Where compared with another copy, unresolved V genes explain less than half of these, and the others have no known cause. V and J calls and clone size come straight from that table; D and trimming were deduced from the DNA. The sample data list some 180,000 clones, and 78% of these were observed just once. About 3% of the sample is taken by the ten largest.

Beyond this particular receptor, the publication reports: In this cohort, only TCR beta chains were sequenced, and detectable features were limited by the absence of alpha or paired-chain data. In a later analysis, the rate of TCR association differed among HLA loci, with DRB1 alleles having the most associated TCRs and HLA-C alleles having the fewest. The sequencing pipeline was judged likely to have produced a cluster of highly shared sequence variants as a technical artifact. According to a later analysis, most CMV-associated TCR beta chains appeared to be HLA-restricted, and the HLA associations seemed to be driven largely by CMV exposure. Cytomegalovirus status was reported to be diagnosed by the classifier with high specificity and sensitivity in both the original and validation cohorts. A further reported finding was that TCR beta sequences accurately predicted the HLA-A and HLA-B alleles for most subjects in the first cohort. For the cohort, immune exposure information was limited to CMV serostatus. Presence/absence analyses assumed roughly uniform sequencing depth across donors, an assumption that may not hold. A later genetic analysis associated a missense DCLRE1C variant with V-gene and J-gene trimming of TCR beta chains, and an independent cohort replicated the association. At a false discovery rate of 0.05, a later analysis linked under 20,000 TCR beta sequences to specific HLA alleles. An earlier analysis of 450 to 750 of the donors showed that most TCR beta V segments appeared in productive rearrangements either about 90% or about 30% of the time, which broadly matched IMGT annotations. The 87-base-pair reads could not distinguish some IMGT-functional V segments, including TRBV6-2 and TRBV6-3, so those segments were excluded. According to a later analysis, parvovirus B19, influenza, CMV and Epstein-Barr virus appeared linked to several top co-occurrence clusters. Most TCR sequences were seen in very few donors, while some public TCRs were found in many individuals. In a later genetic analysis, fewer N-insertions in productive TCRs were reported among donors in an Asian-associated ancestry cluster than the approximately 630-donor mean. A few of the identified cytomegalovirus-associated TCR beta chains were confirmed in vitro to be specific for cytomegalovirus antigens. A later analysis found that HLA-associated TCR beta chains were more clonally expanded and had lower generation probabilities than equally common non-associated chains. The study listed 150 to 200 TCR beta chains as associated with cytomegalovirus. Because counts were too low, 15 to 20 rarely observed V segments, including chromosome 9 orphons, were left out of the earlier analysis of approximately 500 of the donors. Because HLA typing was unavailable for some donors at each locus, only the typed subset was used in association tests. Correlated functional status among segregating V segments might reflect linkage disequilibrium, but an unknown experimental factor could not be ruled out. It was suggested by the authors that the approach could potentially be generalized to other disease states and immunological phenotypes. Assigning TCR associations to individual alleles was difficult when HLA alleles, especially DR and DQ, strongly co-occurred.

The cohort consisted of 666 healthy bone marrow donors. Cohort members were all nominally healthy when sampled, although unrecorded immune exposures were likely present. The donor was CMV seronegative and was included in the group of about 400 seronegative cohort members. A peripheral blood sample was provided by each donor, and peripheral blood mononuclear cells were used for TCR beta sequencing. The Qiagen DNeasy Blood Extraction Kit was used to extract genomic DNA from the blood cell samples. Its CDR3 holds 16 amino acids, cysteine through phenylalanine. CDR3 DNA is the only sequence kept; it has 48 bases, read in frame from the first base. The germline V gene gives CDR1 as SGHTA and CDR2 as FQGNSA. The germline V and J ends show losses of 5 bases and 5 bases respectively, and no gene match explains 13 bases of the junction. This clone was counted a few times. Its antigen is not yet known. Base qualities are not recorded, but no much larger clone differs from it by a single base.

The sequenced sample was PBMCs. Recombination joined TRBV7-2 with TRBJ2-3, and TRBD2 aligns with 7 junction nucleotides. This receptor was obtained from a female donor in good health and CMV-seronegative. The CDR3: CASSPRPGGVGDTQYF. The DNA is as follows: TGTGCCAGCAGCCCCAGGCCGGGGGGTGTTGGAGATACGCAGTATTTT.